Listed here are 6 T cell receptor beta chains from one sample, sequenced in a study of cytomegalovirus exposure and HLA in healthy donors. Researchers ran the PCR with 60 Vbeta and 13 Jbeta primers. Assay used: immunoSEQ multiplex PCR; TCRdb lists only in-frame clones, some missing. The sample shows roughly 120,000 clones, approximately 80% of them seen only once. Sequencing input: PBMCs. These receptors originate from a man aged 18 to 30 in good health and CMV-seropositive.

This clone occurred a few times. The chain is built from TRBV7-9 and TRBJ1-2; TRBD1 matches at 8 bases. In germline, CDR1 is SEHNR, CDR2 FQNEAQ (reference sequence). Trimming at V came to 5 bases and at J to 7 bases, leaving 9 bases not matched to a gene. The CDR3 has 14 amino acids. The CDR3 sequence: CASSPPGTGRGYTF. The CDR3 bases are TGTGCCAGCAGCCCCCCAGGGACAGGCCGTGGCTACACCTTC.

There are a few counts of this clone. The chain carries TRBV18 and TRBJ2-7; 11 bases line up with TRBD2. CDR1 KGHSH and CDR2 LQKENI come from the germline V gene. The CDR3 runs to 16 residues. V was clipped by 2 bases and J by 6 bases; unmatched bases: 9. This CDR3 reads CASSPRQTSGEGEQYF. The CDR3 nucleotides are TGTGCCAGCTCACCAAGGCAGACTAGCGGGGAGGGCGAGCAGTACTTC.

This clone was counted between two and nine times. This CDR3 is CASSPRGETGFTDTQYF. Written as DNA, the CDR3 is TGTGCCAGCAGCCCTAGGGGAGAGACAGGTTTCACAGATACGCAGTATTTT. This chain joins TRBV13 and TRBJ2-3, with TRBD1 as a possible D gene (6 bases). The CDR3 is 17 amino acids. Germline-derived CDR1 and CDR2 are PRHDT and FYEKMQ (reference sequence). V was trimmed by 5 bases and J by 2 bases, leaving 20 bases between them.

The V gene is TRBV25-1, the J gene TRBJ2-1, with 13 bases that match TRBD2. With V trimmed by 5 bases and J by 7 bases, 8 bases remained unmatched. This CDR3 has 16 residues. The germline V gene encodes CDR1 MGHDK and CDR2 SYGVNS. CDR3 nucleotide sequence: TGTGCCAGCAGTATCAGGACTAGCGGGAGTCGGAATGAGCAGTTCTTC. Translating gives CASSIRTSGSRNEQFF.

This CDR3 is CASSDPEGLAGGPYTGELFF. CDR3 coding DNA: TGTGCCAGCAGCGACCCTGAAGGGCTAGCGGGAGGGCCGTACACCGGGGAGCTGTTTTTT. This chain joins TRBV9 and TRBJ2-2, with 12 bases matching TRBD2. The CDR3 covers 20 residues. The trim removed 3 bases at V and 3 bases at J, leaving 15 bases unmatched. CDR1 and CDR2 from the germline V gene are SGDLS and YYNGEE.

In its sample, this clone was seen a few times. The chain carries TRBV7-3 and TRBJ2-1; the D gene is possibly TRBD2 (6 bases). Trimming removed 3 bases from V and 12 bases from J, with 12 bases in between. Germline CDR1 SGHTA, CDR2 FQGTGA. The CDR3 consists of 12 residues. This CDR3 reads CASSFPGTAQFF. The CDR3 coding sequence is TGTGCCAGCAGCTTCCCAGGGACTGCGCAGTTCTTC.